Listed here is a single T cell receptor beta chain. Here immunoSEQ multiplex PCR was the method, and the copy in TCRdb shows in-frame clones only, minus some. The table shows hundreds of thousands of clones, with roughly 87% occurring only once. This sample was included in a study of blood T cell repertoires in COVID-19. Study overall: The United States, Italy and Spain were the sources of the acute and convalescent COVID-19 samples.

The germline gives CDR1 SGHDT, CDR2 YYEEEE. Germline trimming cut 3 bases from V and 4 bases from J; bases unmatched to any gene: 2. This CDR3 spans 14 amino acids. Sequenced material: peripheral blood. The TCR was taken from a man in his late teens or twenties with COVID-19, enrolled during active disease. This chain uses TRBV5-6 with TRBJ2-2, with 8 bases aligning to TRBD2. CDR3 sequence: CASSWAGGTGELFF. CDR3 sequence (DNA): TGTGCCAGCAGCTGGGCGGGAGGCACCGGGGAGCTGTTTTTT.